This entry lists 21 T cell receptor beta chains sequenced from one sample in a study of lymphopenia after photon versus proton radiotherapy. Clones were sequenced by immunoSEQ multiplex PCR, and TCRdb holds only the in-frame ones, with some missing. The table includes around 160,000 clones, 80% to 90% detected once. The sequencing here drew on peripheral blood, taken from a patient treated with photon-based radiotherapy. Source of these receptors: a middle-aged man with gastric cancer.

CDR3 loop: CASSSGGRGRARETQYF. The CDR3 DNA sequence: TGTGCCAGCAGCTCGGGTGGGCGCGGGAGGGCCAGAGAGACCCAGTACTTC. The chain uses TRBV7-6 and TRBJ2-5; TRBD2 agrees at 9 bases. The germline V gene has CDR1 SGHVS and CDR2 FNYEAQ. The V segment lost 4 bases and the J segment 4 bases; nucleotides outside the gene matches: 13. CDR3 length equals 17 residues.

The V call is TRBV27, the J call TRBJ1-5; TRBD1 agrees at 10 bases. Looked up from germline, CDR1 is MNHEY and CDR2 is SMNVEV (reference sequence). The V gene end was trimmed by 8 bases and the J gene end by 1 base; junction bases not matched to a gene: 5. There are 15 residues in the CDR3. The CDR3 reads CASADRGLSNQPQHF. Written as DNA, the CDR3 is TGTGCCAGCGCCGACAGGGGGCTAAGCAATCAGCCCCAGCATTTT.

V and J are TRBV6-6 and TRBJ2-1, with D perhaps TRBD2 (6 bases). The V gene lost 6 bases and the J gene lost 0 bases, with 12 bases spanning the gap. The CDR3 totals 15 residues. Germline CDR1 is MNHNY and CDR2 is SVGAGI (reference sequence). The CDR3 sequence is CASSGGHLSYNEQFF. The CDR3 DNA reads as TGTGCCAGCAGCGGGGGTCATCTCTCCTACAATGAGCAGTTCTTC.

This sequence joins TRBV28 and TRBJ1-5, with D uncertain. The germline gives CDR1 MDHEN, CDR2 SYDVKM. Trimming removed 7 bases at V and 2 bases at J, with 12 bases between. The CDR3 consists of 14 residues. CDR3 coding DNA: TGTGCCAGCACCCCTCAGGCGGGCAATCAGCCCCAGCATTTT. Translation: CASTPQAGNQPQHF.

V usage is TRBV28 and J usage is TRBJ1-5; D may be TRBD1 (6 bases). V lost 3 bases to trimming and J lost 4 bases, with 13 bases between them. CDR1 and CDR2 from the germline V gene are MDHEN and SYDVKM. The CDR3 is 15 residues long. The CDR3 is CASSFSGVRNQPQHF. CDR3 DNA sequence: TGTGCCAGCAGTTTCTCAGGGGTTAGGAATCAGCCCCAGCATTTT.

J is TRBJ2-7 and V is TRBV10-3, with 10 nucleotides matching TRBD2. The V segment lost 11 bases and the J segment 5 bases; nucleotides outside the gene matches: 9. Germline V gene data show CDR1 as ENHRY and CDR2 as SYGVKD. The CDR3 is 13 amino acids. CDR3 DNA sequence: TGTGCCCTATCACCTAGCGGGAGTGACGAGCAGTACTTC. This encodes CALSPSGSDEQYF.

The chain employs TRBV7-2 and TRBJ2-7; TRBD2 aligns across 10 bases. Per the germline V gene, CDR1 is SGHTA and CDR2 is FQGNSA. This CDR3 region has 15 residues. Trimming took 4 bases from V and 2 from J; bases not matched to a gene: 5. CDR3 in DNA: TGTGCCAGCAGCTCTCAACTAGCGGGACCCTACGAGCAGTACTTC. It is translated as CASSSQLAGPYEQYF.

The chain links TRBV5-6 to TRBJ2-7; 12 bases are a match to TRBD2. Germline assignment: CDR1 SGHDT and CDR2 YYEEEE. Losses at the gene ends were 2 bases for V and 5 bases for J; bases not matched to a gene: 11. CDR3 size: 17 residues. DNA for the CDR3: TGTGCCAGCAGCTTATTGGGCCCGACTAGCGGGAGTAACGAGCAGTACTTC. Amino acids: CASSLLGPTSGSNEQYF.

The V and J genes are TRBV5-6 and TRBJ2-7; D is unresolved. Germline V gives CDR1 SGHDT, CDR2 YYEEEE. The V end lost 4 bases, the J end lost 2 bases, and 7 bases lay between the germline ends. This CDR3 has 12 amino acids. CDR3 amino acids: CASSQNPYEQYF. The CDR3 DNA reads TGTGCCAGCAGCCAAAACCCCTACGAGCAGTACTTC.

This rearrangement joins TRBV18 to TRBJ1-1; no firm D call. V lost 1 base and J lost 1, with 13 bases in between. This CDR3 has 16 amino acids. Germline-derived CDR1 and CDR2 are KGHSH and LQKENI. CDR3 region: CASSPQSREGNTEAFF. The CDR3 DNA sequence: TGTGCCAGCTCACCACAGTCGCGGGAAGGGAACACTGAAGCTTTCTTT.

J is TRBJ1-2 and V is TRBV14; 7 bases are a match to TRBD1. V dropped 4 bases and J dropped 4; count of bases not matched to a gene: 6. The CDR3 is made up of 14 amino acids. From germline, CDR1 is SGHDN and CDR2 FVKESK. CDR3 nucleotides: TGTGCCAGCAGCCCTCGGACAGGAGGCTATGGCTACACCTTC. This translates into CASSPRTGGYGYTF.

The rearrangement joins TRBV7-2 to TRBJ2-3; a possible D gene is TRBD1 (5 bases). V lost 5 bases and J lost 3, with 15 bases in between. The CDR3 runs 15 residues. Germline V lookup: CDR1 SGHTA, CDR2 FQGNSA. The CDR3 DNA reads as TGTGCCAGCAGCCCGAGCCAGGGTTGGACAGATACGCAGTATTTT. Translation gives CASSPSQGWTDTQYF.

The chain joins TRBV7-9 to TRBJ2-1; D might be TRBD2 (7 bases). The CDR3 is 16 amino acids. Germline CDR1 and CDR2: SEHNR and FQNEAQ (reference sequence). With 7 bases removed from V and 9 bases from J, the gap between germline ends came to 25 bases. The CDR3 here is CASNNRGGGGLGEQFF. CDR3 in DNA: TGTGCCAGCAACAATAGGGGAGGGGGAGGCCTGGGTGAGCAGTTCTTC.

The CDR3 protein is CASSLAGTGLDEQYF. CDR3 coding DNA: TGTGCCAGCAGCTTAGCCGGGACAGGGCTAGACGAGCAGTACTTC. The chain recombines TRBV13 with TRBJ2-7; 9 bases fit TRBD1. Germline V gene data show CDR1 as PRHDT and CDR2 as FYEKMQ (reference sequence). Trimming cost V 1 base and J 5 bases; bases outside gene matches: 6. The CDR3 totals 15 residues.

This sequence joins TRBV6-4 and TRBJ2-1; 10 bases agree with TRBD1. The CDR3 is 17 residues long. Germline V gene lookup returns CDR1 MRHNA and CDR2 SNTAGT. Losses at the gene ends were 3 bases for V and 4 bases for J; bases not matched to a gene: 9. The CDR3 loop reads CASSEGTGAGRYNEQFF. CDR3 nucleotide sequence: TGTGCCAGCAGTGAGGGGACAGGGGCCGGCAGGTACAATGAGCAGTTCTTC.

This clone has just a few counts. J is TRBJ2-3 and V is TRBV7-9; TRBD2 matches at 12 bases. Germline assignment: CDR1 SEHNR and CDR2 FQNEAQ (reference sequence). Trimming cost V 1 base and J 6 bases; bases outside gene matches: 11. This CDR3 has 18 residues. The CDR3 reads CASSLGRLAGVIWDTQYF. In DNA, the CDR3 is TGTGCCAGCAGCTTAGGGAGACTAGCGGGAGTCATTTGGGATACGCAGTATTTT.

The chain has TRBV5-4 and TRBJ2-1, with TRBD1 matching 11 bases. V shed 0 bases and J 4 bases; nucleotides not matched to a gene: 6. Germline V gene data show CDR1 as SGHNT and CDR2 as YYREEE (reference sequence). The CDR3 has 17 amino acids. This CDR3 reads CASSLAWGTGGYNEQFF. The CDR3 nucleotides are TGTGCCAGCAGCTTGGCCTGGGGGACAGGGGGGTACAATGAGCAGTTCTTC.

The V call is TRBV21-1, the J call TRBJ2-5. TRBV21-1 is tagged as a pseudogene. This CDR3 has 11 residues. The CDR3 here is CASSNQETQYF. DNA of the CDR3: TGTGCCAGCAGCAACCAAGAGACCCAGTACTTC.

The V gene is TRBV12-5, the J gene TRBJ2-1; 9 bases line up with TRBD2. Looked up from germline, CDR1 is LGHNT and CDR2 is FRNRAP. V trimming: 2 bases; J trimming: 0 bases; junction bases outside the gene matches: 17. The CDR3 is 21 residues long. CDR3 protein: CASGLTLKRVAGVSSYNEQFF. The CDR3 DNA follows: TGTGCTAGTGGTTTGACCCTTAAGAGAGTAGCGGGAGTTAGCTCCTACAATGAGCAGTTCTTC.

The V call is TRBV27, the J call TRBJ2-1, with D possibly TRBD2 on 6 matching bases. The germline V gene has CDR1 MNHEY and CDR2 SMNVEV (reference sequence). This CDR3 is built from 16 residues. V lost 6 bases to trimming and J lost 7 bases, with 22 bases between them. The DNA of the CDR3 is TGTGCCAGCAGCCTAGGAATTCCCGGGGGTGGGAATGAGCAGTTCTTC. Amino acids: CASSLGIPGGGNEQFF.

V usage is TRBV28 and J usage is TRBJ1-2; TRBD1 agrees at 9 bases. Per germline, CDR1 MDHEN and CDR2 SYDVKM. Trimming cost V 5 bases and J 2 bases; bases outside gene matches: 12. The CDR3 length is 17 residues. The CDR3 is CASSPPTTGGANYGYTF. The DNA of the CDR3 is TGTGCCAGCAGTCCGCCCACAACAGGGGGCGCCAACTATGGCTACACCTTC.